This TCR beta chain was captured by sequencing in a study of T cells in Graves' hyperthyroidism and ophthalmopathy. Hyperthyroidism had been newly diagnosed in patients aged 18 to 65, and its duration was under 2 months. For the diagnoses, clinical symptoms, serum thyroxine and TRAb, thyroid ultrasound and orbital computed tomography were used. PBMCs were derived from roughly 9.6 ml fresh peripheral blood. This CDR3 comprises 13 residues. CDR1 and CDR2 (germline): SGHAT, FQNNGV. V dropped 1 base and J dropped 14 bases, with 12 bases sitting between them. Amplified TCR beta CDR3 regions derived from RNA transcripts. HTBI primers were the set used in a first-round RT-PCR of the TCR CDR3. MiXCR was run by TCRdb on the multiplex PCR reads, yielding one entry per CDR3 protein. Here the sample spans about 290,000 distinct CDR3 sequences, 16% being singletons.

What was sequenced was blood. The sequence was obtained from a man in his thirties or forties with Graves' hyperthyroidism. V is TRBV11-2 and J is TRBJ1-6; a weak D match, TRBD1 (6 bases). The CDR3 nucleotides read TGTGCCAGCAGCTTAGTCTCCAACAGGGCCCTCCACTTT. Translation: CASSLVSNRALHF.